The T cell receptor (beta chain) under discussion was sequenced for a study of beta chain features in type 1 diabetes. Germline-derived CDR1 and CDR2 are SGHRS and YFSETQ. The CDR3 is 15 residues long. Expressed TCRB transcripts were sequenced after all isolated RNA was converted to cDNA. The method was immunoSEQ multiplex PCR; TCRdb's version includes in-frame clones alone and lacks a portion of them. This table holds some 150,000 clones, roughly a tenth found once. Every donor had blood drawn once into heparin, roughly 110 mL on average. In regard to this clone: One end of the junction varies from germline; a read error may be responsible.

V and J are TRBV5-1 and TRBJ2-7, with D perhaps TRBD1 (5 bases). This receptor was taken from a man younger than 35 in good health. Input material: naive CD4+ T cells from blood. The CDR3: CASRLGVGHSYEQYF. CDR3 DNA: TGCGCCAGCCGCTTGGGTGTTGGACACTCCTACGAGCAGTACTTC. The variable domain in full, with the rest retrieved from reference TRBV5-1 and TRBJ2-7, is KAGVTQTPRYLIKTRGQQVTLSCSPISGHRSVSWYQQTPGQGLQFLFEYFSETQRNKGNFPGRFSGRQFSNSRSEMNVSTLELGDSALYLCASRLGVGHSYEQYFGPGTRLTVT.